Listed below are T cell receptor beta chains from one sample, sequenced in a study of T cells in Graves' hyperthyroidism and ophthalmopathy. TCRdb reprocessed the multiplex PCR reads with MiXCR, giving one entry per CDR3 protein. The table includes roughly 100,000 distinct CDR3 sequences, 47% detected once. The material sequenced was blood. The source is a man between 40 and 49 years old with Graves' hyperthyroidism. CDR3s include the opening cysteine and the closing phenylalanine or tryptophan. D genes are given only for firm matches. Expanded clones get a size class; other rows say once, few or many, or leave the size out.

d_call | j_call | cdr3_length | clone_size | v_call | cdr3_nt | cdr3_aa
TRBD2 | TRBJ2-2 | 17 | - | TRBV7-9 | TGTGCCTGCAGCTCCCTCGGAAGCGGGACTAACAACGGGGAGCTGTTTTTT | CACSSLGSGTNNGELFF
TRBD1 | TRBJ1-3 | 15 | many | TRBV6-5 | TGTGCCAGCAGCGAAGACAGGGGCACTGGAAACACCATATATTTT | CASSEDRGTGNTIYF
- | TRBJ1-1 | 13 | - | TRBV7-7 | TGTGCTAGAGATAACGGGGCGCGTACTGAAGCTTTCTTT | CARDNGARTEAFF
- | TRBJ2-2 | 15 | many | TRBV5-1 | TGCGCCAGCAGCTTGGAGGCAGGAACCCCCGGGGAGCTGTTTTTT | CASSLEAGTPGELFF
TRBD1 | TRBJ2-2 | 13 | - | TRBV7-3 | TGTGCCAGCAGACGGCAGGGGGCGGAGGAGCTGTTTTTT | CASRRQGAEELFF
- | TRBJ1-1 | 14 | - | TRBV6-5 | TGTGCCAGCAGTTACAGAGGGGGGAAGATGGAAGCTTTCTTT | CASSYRGGKMEAFF
TRBD1 | TRBJ1-5 | 14 | many | TRBV6-1 | TGTGCCAGCAGCCGGGACAGGGTAGAGGAGCCCCAGCATTTT | CASSRDRVEEPQHF
TRBD1 | TRBJ1-1 | 13 | many | TRBV2 | TGTGCTAGGGGGACAGGGTTGGGGACTGAAGCTTTCTTT | CARGTGLGTEAFF
TRBD1 | TRBJ1-5 | 16 | - | TRBV4-2 | TGTGCCAGCAGCCAAGGTGGGACAGGGATAAATCAGCTCCAGCATTTT | CASSQGGTGINQLQHF
- | TRBJ2-2 | 11 | - | TRBV7-2 | TGTGCCAGCAGCTTCGCAGGGGAGCTGTTTTTT | CASSFAGELFF